These 13 T cell receptor beta chains came from one sample sequenced in a study of cytomegalovirus exposure and HLA in healthy donors. The primer mix had 60 Vbeta and 13 Jbeta primers. The table came from immunoSEQ multiplex PCR; TCRdb's copy has only in-frame clones and leaves some out. The repertoire has over 150,000 clones, around four fifths of them found once; the top ten carry about 1.9%. Sequences were obtained from PBMCs. These receptor sequences come from a woman younger than 30 in good health and CMV-seronegative.

This chain uses TRBV6-1 with TRBJ1-1; D is unresolved. This CDR3 has 15 amino acids. Germline CDR1 reads MNHNS; CDR2 reads SASEGT. V lost 2 bases and J lost 1, with 11 bases in between. In nucleotides, the CDR3 is TGTGCCAGCAGTGAACGGGGAATGGCGAACACTGAAGCTTTCTTT. It is translated as CASSERGMANTEAFF.

The chain recombines TRBV27 with TRBJ1-1; D is uncertain. Germline CDR1 is MNHEY and CDR2 is SMNVEV (reference sequence). V lost 3 bases to trimming and J lost 0 bases, with 14 bases between them. This CDR3 spans 16 amino acids. The CDR3 DNA follows: TGTGCCAGCAGTTTTTATCGCGGCGCCATGAACACTGAAGCTTTCTTT. Translated, it gives CASSFYRGAMNTEAFF.

J is TRBJ2-7 and V is TRBV25-1; 12 bases fit TRBD1. Germline V gene lookup returns CDR1 MGHDK and CDR2 SYGVNS. V gave up 5 bases and J gave up 6 bases; unmatched junction bases: 8. The CDR3 is 15 amino acids. The CDR3 coding sequence is TGTGCCAGCAGTCGGTCAGGGACAGGGGGCGGCGAGCAGTACTTC. Translating gives CASSRSGTGGGEQYF.

This chain connects TRBV6-1 to TRBJ2-7; 7 bases map to TRBD1. Per the germline V gene, CDR1 is MNHNS and CDR2 is SASEGT. CDR3 length: 14 amino acids. With 5 bases clipped from V and 6 bases from J, the junction kept 10 bases outside the gene matches. The CDR3 region is CASSFLGTASEQYF. The CDR3 DNA reads as TGTGCCAGCAGTTTCTTAGGGACAGCCTCCGAGCAGTACTTC.

The chain employs TRBV7-7 and TRBJ2-5; TRBD1 matches at 9 bases. The J call may not be correct, given that the DNA end is closer to TRBJ2-7. The germline V gene has CDR1 SSHAT and CDR2 FNYEAQ (reference sequence). The CDR3 consists of 13 residues. The CDR3 loop is CASSFGTGREQYF. The DNA of the CDR3 is TGTGCCAGCAGCTTCGGGACAGGGCGCGAGCAGTACTTC.

V is TRBV7-6 and J is TRBJ1-4; D is undetermined. Germline loops: CDR1 SGHVS, CDR2 FNYEAQ. Trimming took 0 bases from V and 11 from J, leaving 16 bases between them. CDR3 length equals 15 residues. For the CDR3, the DNA is TGTGCCAGCAGCTTAGCGCAAGGAGGCGGGAGGAAACTGTTTTTT. This codes for CASSLAQGGGRKLFF.

The gene calls are TRBV19 and TRBJ1-6; D ambiguous. There are 14 residues in the CDR3. Germline V gene sequence: CDR1 LNHDA, CDR2 SQIVND (reference sequence). V gave up 3 bases and J gave up 8 bases, with 11 bases separating them. CDR3 nucleotide sequence: TGTGCCAGTAGTATGGGAGAAATTTATTCACCCCTCCACTTT. The encoded protein is CASSMGEIYSPLHF.

The J gene is TRBJ2-7, the V gene TRBV5-1, with TRBD1 identical over 9 bases. The CDR3 consists of 15 residues. The V gene end was trimmed by 4 bases and the J gene end by 5 bases; junction bases not matched to a gene: 10. CDR1 is SGHRS and CDR2 is YFSETQ in the germline V gene. Written as DNA, the CDR3 is TGCGCCAGCAGCGCCCGCTACGGGACAGGGCACGAGCAGTACTTC. This translates into CASSARYGTGHEQYF.

On this clone: A read error may produce the germline difference seen at one junction end. This chain connects TRBV7-7 to TRBJ1-1; 7 positions match TRBD1. The CDR3 is 17 amino acids. Germline lookup yields CDR1 SSHAT and CDR2 FNYEAQ (reference sequence). The CDR3 sequence: CASSKALQRQGFTEAFF. The CDR3 DNA follows: TGTGCCAGCAGCAAAGCCCTTCAGAGACAGGGTTTCACTGAGGCTTTCTTT.

In the case of this clone: The junction does not match germline at one end; this may be a read error. This chain connects TRBV2 to TRBJ2-5; D gene unclear. CDR1 is SNHLY and CDR2 is FYNNEI in the germline V gene. The CDR3 extends over 13 amino acids. The CDR3 DNA is TGTGCCAGCAGCCTGGGCTACCAGGAGACCCAGTACTTC. The encoded protein is CASSLGYQETQYF.

In this sample, this clone turned up a few times. The chain links TRBV10-1 to TRBJ1-5; 12 bases agree with TRBD1. J was trimmed by 7 bases and V by 8 bases; bases with no gene match: 12. The CDR3 loop spans 16 amino acids. CDR1 WNHNN and CDR2 SYGVQD come from the germline V gene (reference sequence). CDR3 coding DNA: TGCGCCAGCCTGATAGGGGACAGGGGGCCGAGGCAGCCCCAGCATTTT. Translating gives CASLIGDRGPRQPQHF.

The chain carries TRBV15 and TRBJ1-1; maybe TRBD1 (5 bases). Germline V gene sequence: CDR1 LNHNV, CDR2 YYDKDF (reference sequence). CDR3 length: 13 amino acids. The V and J ends lost 3 bases and 5 bases respectively, with 10 bases between them. In DNA form, the CDR3 reads TGTGCCACCAGCAGCCGCGGGGGGACTGAAGCTTTCTTT. Translated, it gives CATSSRGGTEAFF. The whole variable domain, remainder taken from reference TRBV15 and TRBJ1-1, is DAMVIQNPRYQVTQFGKPVTLSCSQTLNHNVMYWYQQKSSQAPKLLFHYYDKDFNNEADTPDNFQSRRPNTSFCFLDIRSPGLGDTAMYLCATSSRGGTEAFFGQGTRLTVV.

The gene calls are TRBV28 and TRBJ2-5, with 7 bases fitting TRBD1. CDR3 size: 14 residues. V dropped 6 bases and J dropped 3; count of bases not matched to a gene: 7. The germline V gene has CDR1 MDHEN and CDR2 SYDVKM. The CDR3, as DNA: TGTGCCAGCAGAACGGACAGGTTGGAAGAGACCCAGTACTTC. Translated, it gives CASRTDRLEETQYF.